These T cell receptor beta chains were read from a single sample in a study of cytomegalovirus exposure and HLA in healthy donors. TCRdb's copy holds only in-frame clones and misses some; the assay was immunoSEQ multiplex PCR. This sample's clone table lists 110,000 to 150,000 clones. Sequenced: PBMCs. The receptors were gathered from a man aged 40-49 years in good health and CMV-seronegative. CDR3s include the opening cysteine and the closing phenylalanine or tryptophan. A D gene is named only where the DNA matches it firmly.

CDR3aa: CASSPTATGGEQYF
CDR3nt: TGTGCCAGCAGCCCGACAGCAACAGGGGGCGAGCAGTACTTC
v_gene: TRBV9
d_gene: TRBD1
j_gene: TRBJ2-7

CDR3aa: CASSLTGAAYNEQFF
CDR3nt: TGTGCCAGCAGCTTAACAGGGGCGGCCTACAATGAGCAGTTCTTC
v_gene: TRBV14
d_gene: TRBD1
j_gene: TRBJ2-1

CDR3aa: CASSVVAARGARDTQYF
CDR3nt: TGTGCCAGCAGCGTAGTAGCGGCGCGGGGGGCACGGGATACGCAGTATTTT
v_gene: TRBV9
d_gene: TRBD2
j_gene: TRBJ2-3

CDR3aa: CASSPTEAASYGYTF
CDR3nt: TGTGCCAGCAGCCCGACGGAGGCTGCTAGCTATGGCTACACCTTC
v_gene: TRBV9
d_gene: -
j_gene: TRBJ1-2

CDR3aa: CASSEQAQGYYSNQPQHF
CDR3nt: TGTGCCAGCAGTGAACAAGCCCAGGGATATTATAGCAATCAGCCCCAGCATTTT
v_gene: TRBV6-4
d_gene: -
j_gene: TRBJ1-5

CDR3aa: CASSLAGGRETQYF
CDR3nt: TGTGCCAGCAGCTTAGCGGGGGGGCGGGAGACCCAGTACTTC
v_gene: TRBV7-8
d_gene: -
j_gene: TRBJ2-5

CDR3aa: CASSLIRDYGYTF
CDR3nt: TGTGCCAGCAGTTTAATCAGGGACTATGGCTACACCTTC
v_gene: TRBV28
d_gene: -
j_gene: TRBJ1-2

CDR3aa: CASSTGTGGNEQYF
CDR3nt: TGCGCCAGCAGCACCGGGACAGGGGGCAACGAGCAGTACTTC
v_gene: TRBV5-1
d_gene: TRBD1
j_gene: TRBJ2-7

CDR3aa: CSVVVRGGTDTQYF
CDR3nt: TGCAGCGTTGTCGTCCGCGGAGGGACAGATACGCAGTATTTT
v_gene: TRBV29-1
d_gene: -
j_gene: TRBJ2-3

CDR3aa: CASSPRTGGQETQYF
CDR3nt: TGTGCCAGCAGCCCCCGGACGGGGGGGCAAGAGACCCAGTACTTC
v_gene: TRBV5-4
d_gene: TRBD2
j_gene: TRBJ2-5

CDR3aa: CASSQVKFQVGSAKRSYEQYF
CDR3nt: TGTGCCAGCAGCCAAGTTAAATTTCAGGTTGGATCGGCGAAGCGGTCCTACGAGCAGTACTTC
v_gene: TRBV4-2
d_gene: -
j_gene: TRBJ2-7

CDR3aa: CASSRTGGSRNGYTF
CDR3nt: TGTGCCAGCAGCCGAACAGGGGGATCGAGGAATGGCTACACCTTC
v_gene: TRBV6-5
d_gene: TRBD1
j_gene: TRBJ1-2

CDR3aa: CASGPRLAGSTDTQYF
CDR3nt: TGTGCCAGTGGACCTCGACTAGCGGGGAGCACAGATACGCAGTATTTT
v_gene: TRBV19
d_gene: TRBD2
j_gene: TRBJ2-3

CDR3aa: CASSVWGEQNTEAFF
CDR3nt: TGTGCCAGCAGCGTCTGGGGGGAGCAGAACACTGAAGCTTTCTTT
v_gene: TRBV7-3
d_gene: -
j_gene: TRBJ1-1

CDR3aa: CASSAVTGEAFF
CDR3nt: TGTGCCAGTAGCGCTGTGACAGGGGAGGCTTTCTTT
v_gene: TRBV19
d_gene: TRBD1
j_gene: TRBJ1-1

CDR3aa: CASWLGAFSGNTIYF
CDR3nt: TGTGCCAGCTGGCTGGGGGCATTCTCTGGAAACACCATATATTTT
v_gene: TRBV2
d_gene: -
j_gene: TRBJ1-3

CDR3aa: CASSLAARQAAYTEAFF
CDR3nt: TGTGCCAGCAGCTTAGCGGCCCGCCAGGCTGCTTACACTGAAGCTTTCTTT
v_gene: TRBV7-2
d_gene: -
j_gene: TRBJ1-1